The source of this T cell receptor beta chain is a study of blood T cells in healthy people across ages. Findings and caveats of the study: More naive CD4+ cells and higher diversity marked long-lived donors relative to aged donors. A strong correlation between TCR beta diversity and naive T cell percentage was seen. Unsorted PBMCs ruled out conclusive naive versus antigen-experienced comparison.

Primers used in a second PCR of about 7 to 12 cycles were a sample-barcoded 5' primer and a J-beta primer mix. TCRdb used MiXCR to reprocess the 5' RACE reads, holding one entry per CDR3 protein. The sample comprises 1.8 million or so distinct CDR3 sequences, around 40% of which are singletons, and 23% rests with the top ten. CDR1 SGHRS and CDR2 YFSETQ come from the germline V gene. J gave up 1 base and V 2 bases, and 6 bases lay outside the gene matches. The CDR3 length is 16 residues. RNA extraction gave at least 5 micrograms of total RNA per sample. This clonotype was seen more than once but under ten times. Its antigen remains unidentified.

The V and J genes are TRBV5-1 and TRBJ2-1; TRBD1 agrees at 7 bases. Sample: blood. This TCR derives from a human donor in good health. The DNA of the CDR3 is TGCGCCAGCAGCTTACAGGGGTTGAAGTCCTACAATGAGCAGTTCTTC. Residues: CASSLQGLKSYNEQFF.